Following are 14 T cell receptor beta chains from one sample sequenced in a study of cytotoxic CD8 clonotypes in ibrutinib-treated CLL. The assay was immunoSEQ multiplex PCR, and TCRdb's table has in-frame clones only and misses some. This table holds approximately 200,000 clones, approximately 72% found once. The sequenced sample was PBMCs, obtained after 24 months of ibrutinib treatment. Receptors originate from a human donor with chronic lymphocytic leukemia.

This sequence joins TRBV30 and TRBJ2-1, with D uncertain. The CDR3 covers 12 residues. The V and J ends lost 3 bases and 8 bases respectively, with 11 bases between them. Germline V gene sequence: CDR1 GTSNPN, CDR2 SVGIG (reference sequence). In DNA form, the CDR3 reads TGTGCCTGGAGGCGCCAAGTCGATGAGCAGTTCTTC. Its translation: CAWRRQVDEQFF.

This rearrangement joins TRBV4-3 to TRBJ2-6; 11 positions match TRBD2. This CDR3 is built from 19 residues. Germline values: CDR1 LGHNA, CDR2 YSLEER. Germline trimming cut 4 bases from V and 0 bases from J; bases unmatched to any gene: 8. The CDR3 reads CASSPRSGRASSGANVLTF. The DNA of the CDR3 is TGCGCCAGCAGCCCCCGTAGCGGGAGGGCTTCCTCTGGGGCCAACGTCCTGACTTTC.

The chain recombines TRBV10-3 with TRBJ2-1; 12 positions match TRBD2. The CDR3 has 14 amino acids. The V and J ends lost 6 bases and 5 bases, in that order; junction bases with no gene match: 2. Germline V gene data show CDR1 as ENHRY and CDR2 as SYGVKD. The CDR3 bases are TGTGCCATCAGATGGACTAGCGGGAACAATGAGCAGTTCTTC. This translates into CAIRWTSGNNEQFF.

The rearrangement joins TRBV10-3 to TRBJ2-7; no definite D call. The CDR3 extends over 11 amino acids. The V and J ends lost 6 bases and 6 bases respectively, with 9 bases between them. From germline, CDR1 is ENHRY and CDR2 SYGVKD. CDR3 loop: CAIRLDSEQYF. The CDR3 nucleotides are TGTGCCATCAGGCTAGATTCCGAGCAGTACTTC.

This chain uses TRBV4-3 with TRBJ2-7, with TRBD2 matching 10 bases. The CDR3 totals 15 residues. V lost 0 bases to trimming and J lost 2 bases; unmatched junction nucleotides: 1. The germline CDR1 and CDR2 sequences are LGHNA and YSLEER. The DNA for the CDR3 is TGCGCCAGCAGCCAAGATCTAGCGGGGGCCTACGAGCAGTACTTC. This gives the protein CASSQDLAGAYEQYF.

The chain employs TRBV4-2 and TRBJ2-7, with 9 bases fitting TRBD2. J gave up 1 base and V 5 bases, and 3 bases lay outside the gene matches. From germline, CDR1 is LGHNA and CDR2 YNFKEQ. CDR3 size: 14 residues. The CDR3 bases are TGTGCCAGCAGCGCGACTAGCGGTTCCTACGAGCAGTACTTC. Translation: CASSATSGSYEQYF.

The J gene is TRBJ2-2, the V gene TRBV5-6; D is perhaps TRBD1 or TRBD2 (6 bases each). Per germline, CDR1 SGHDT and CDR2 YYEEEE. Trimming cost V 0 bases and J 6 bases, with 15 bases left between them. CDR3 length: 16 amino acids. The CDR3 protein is CASSLVGGAKSGELFF. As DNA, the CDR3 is TGTGCCAGCAGCTTGGTGGGGGGCGCGAAGTCCGGGGAGCTGTTTTTT.

CDR3: CASRPRGGLGDQPQHF. CDR3 DNA: TGTGCCAGCAGGCCCCGGGGAGGGCTCGGGGATCAGCCCCAGCATTTT. The J gene is TRBJ1-5, the V gene TRBV28, with D unclear. Germline lookup yields CDR1 MDHEN and CDR2 SYDVKM. The V and J ends lost 6 bases and 5 bases respectively, with 20 bases between them. CDR3 length: 16 residues.

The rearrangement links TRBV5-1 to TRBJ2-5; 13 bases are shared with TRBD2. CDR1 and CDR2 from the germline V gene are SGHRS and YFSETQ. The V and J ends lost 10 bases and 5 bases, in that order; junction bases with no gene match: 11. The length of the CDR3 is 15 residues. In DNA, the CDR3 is TGCGCCTCCGGACTAGCGGGGGATTCGGGGGAGACCCAGTACTTC. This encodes CASGLAGDSGETQYF.

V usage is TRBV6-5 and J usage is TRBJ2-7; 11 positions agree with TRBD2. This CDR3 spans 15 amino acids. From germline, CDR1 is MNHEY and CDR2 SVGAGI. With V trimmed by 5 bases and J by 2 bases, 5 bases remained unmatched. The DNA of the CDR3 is TGTGCCAGCAGTAGAATAGCGGGAGGGACCTACGAGCAGTACTTC. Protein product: CASSRIAGGTYEQYF.

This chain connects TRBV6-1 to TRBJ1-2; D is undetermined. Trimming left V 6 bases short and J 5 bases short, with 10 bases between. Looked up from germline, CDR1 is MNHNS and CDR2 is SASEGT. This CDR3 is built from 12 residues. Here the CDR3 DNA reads TGTGCCAGCAGCCGGCAGGCATATGGCTACACCTTC. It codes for CASSRQAYGYTF.

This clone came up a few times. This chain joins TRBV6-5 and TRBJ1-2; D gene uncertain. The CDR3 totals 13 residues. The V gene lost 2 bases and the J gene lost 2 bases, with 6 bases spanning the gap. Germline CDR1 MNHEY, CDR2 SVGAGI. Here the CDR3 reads CASSYTDNYGYTF. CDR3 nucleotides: TGTGCCAGCAGTTACACGGACAACTATGGCTACACCTTC.

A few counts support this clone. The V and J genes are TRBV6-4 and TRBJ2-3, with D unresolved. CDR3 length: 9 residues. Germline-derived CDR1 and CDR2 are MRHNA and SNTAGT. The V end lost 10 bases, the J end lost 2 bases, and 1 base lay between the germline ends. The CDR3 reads CATTDTQYF. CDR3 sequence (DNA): TGTGCCACCACAGATACGCAGTATTTT.

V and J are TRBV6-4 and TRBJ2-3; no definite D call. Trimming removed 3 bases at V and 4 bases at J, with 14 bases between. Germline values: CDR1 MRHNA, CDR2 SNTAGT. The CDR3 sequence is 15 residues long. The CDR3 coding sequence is TGTGCCAGCAGTGAGGACCGACAAGGCGCAGATACGCAGTATTTT. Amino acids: CASSEDRQGADTQYF.